One sample yielded the 24 T cell receptor beta chains listed below, sequenced in a study of cytomegalovirus exposure and HLA in healthy donors. Primers included in the PCR were 60 Vbeta and 13 Jbeta primers. The method was immunoSEQ multiplex PCR; TCRdb's version includes in-frame clones alone and lacks a portion of them. The sample comprises approximately 160,000 clones, 77% of which are singletons, and around 2.8% rests with the top ten. Sequenced sample: PBMCs. These receptors were collected from a woman in her thirties or forties in good health and CMV-seropositive.

This chain links TRBV5-6 with TRBJ2-5; D may be TRBD1 (6 bases). This CDR3 is 13 amino acids long. CDR1 SGHDT and CDR2 YYEEEE come from the germline V gene. V was clipped by 5 bases and J by 5 bases, with 13 bases between them. The DNA for the CDR3 is TGTGCCAGCAGTAACAGGGTCGGGGAGACCCAGTACTTC. Translation gives CASSNRVGETQYF.

The chain employs TRBV10-3 and TRBJ2-7; 12 bases align to TRBD1. With V trimmed by 5 bases and J by 6 bases, 8 bases remained unmatched. The CDR3 consists of 15 residues. CDR1 is ENHRY, CDR2 SYGVKD, per germline. In DNA, the CDR3 is TGTGCCATCAGTCCCAAGGGACAGGGGGCGGCCGAGCAGTACTTC. Its protein product is CAISPKGQGAAEQYF.

CDR3 coding DNA: TGCGCCAGCAGCCAAGATGCGGGAGTCAGTGATACGCAGTATTTT. Its protein product is CASSQDAGVSDTQYF. The chain combines TRBV4-1 with TRBJ2-3, with 7 positions matching TRBD2. This CDR3 comprises 15 residues. The germline CDR1 and CDR2 sequences are MGHRA and YSYEKL. After removal of 0 bases from V and 6 bases from J, the junction contained 6 bases not matched to a gene.

This chain links TRBV2 with TRBJ2-5; D possibly corresponds to TRBD2 (5 bases). This CDR3 spans 13 amino acids. Germline values: CDR1 SNHLY, CDR2 FYNNEI. V was pared by 10 bases and J by 4 bases, with 16 bases between. CDR3 loop: CATQPFGLETQYF. The CDR3 nucleotides read TGTGCCACCCAGCCCTTTGGACTAGAGACCCAGTACTTC.

This clone came up a few times. The chain employs TRBV4-3 and TRBJ1-1; TRBD1 aligns across 8 bases. With 1 base clipped from V and 4 bases from J, the junction kept 5 bases outside the gene matches. Germline V gene lookup returns CDR1 LGHNA and CDR2 YSLEER. The CDR3 consists of 15 residues. CDR3 in DNA: TGCGCCAGCAGCCAAGGGGTGACAGGGGTCACTGAAGCTTTCTTT. Its protein is CASSQGVTGVTEAFF.

The chain joins TRBV9 to TRBJ2-5; 8 positions match TRBD2. V lost 1 base and J lost 5; bases outside the gene matches: 7. This CDR3 has 15 residues. Germline loops: CDR1 SGDLS, CDR2 YYNGEE. This CDR3 reads CASSVLAGPGETQYF. In DNA form, the CDR3 reads TGTGCCAGCAGCGTATTAGCGGGGCCAGGGGAGACCCAGTACTTC.

This clone was counted only a few times. The chain couples TRBV7-2 to TRBJ1-2; D is possibly TRBD1 (6 bases). Looked up from germline, CDR1 is SGHTA and CDR2 is FQGNSA. Trimming removed 5 bases from V and 8 bases from J, with 27 bases in between. The CDR3 is 17 amino acids. CDR3 sequence (DNA): TGTGCCAGCAGCCTTACAGGGACCTCAGGGTCTGTATCGGGCTACACCTTC. This sequence encodes CASSLTGTSGSVSGYTF.

The CDR3 protein is CASSPRGTLNTEAFF. The DNA of the CDR3 is TGTGCCAGCTCACCGCGCGGTACGTTGAACACTGAAGCTTTCTTT. J is TRBJ1-1 and V is TRBV18, with D unresolved. The CDR3 runs to 15 residues. V shed 3 bases and J shed 0 bases, with 11 bases lying between them. Germline V gives CDR1 KGHSH, CDR2 LQKENI.

The chain employs TRBV7-9 and TRBJ2-5, with D uncertain. Germline V gene sequence: CDR1 SEHNR, CDR2 FQNEAQ (reference sequence). The CDR3 runs to 13 residues. Between the trimmed V and J ends, which lost 5 bases and 0 bases, there was a span of 7 bases. CDR3 sequence: CASSTDNQETQYF. The DNA of the CDR3 is TGTGCCAGCAGCACAGACAACCAAGAGACCCAGTACTTC.

This clone was recorded only once. The genes are TRBV7-9 and TRBJ2-6; TRBD1 might be the D (6 bases). Trimming left V 6 bases short and J 1 base short, with 16 bases between. The CDR3 spans 17 residues. CDR1 is SEHNR, CDR2 FQNEAQ, per germline (reference sequence). The CDR3 region has the DNA TGTGCCAGCAGTGAGCTGGGGGCCCCATCTGGGGCCAACGTCCTGACTTTC. Translating it yields CASSELGAPSGANVLTF.

Only one count was recorded for this clone. J is TRBJ2-5 and V is TRBV29-1; D possibly corresponds to TRBD2 (6 bases). Trimming took off 3 bases at V and 5 bases at J, with 13 bases between the two ends. Germline CDR1 SQVTM, CDR2 ANQGSEA. There are 13 residues in the CDR3. CDR3 amino acids: CSVDGISGETQYF. The CDR3 nucleotides read TGCAGCGTTGACGGCATCAGCGGGGAGACCCAGTACTTC.

This clone was detected only a few times. V usage is TRBV5-1 and J usage is TRBJ1-3; D gene unclear. The V gene lost 1 base and the J gene lost 4 bases, with 9 bases spanning the gap. The CDR3 totals 14 residues. In germline, CDR1 is SGHRS, CDR2 YFSETQ. The chain's CDR3 is CASSLTGEGNTIYF. The CDR3 DNA reads as TGCGCCAGCAGCTTGACCGGGGAAGGAAACACCATATATTTT.

The chain employs TRBV4-3 and TRBJ2-7; TRBD1 matches 8 bases. The CDR3 is made up of 13 amino acids. The germline CDR1 and CDR2 sequences are LGHNA and YSLEER. The trim removed 0 bases at V and 7 bases at J, leaving 2 bases unmatched. The CDR3 sequence: CASSQDRGQEQYF. The CDR3, as DNA: TGCGCCAGCAGCCAAGACAGGGGGCAGGAGCAGTACTTC.

The V gene is TRBV28, the J gene TRBJ1-5; D not certain. CDR1 and CDR2 (germline): MDHEN, SYDVKM. The CDR3 is 14 residues long. With 4 bases removed from V and 2 bases from J, the gap between germline ends came to 9 bases. CDR3 loop: CASSSTLGNQPQHF. The CDR3 nucleotides are TGTGCCAGCAGTTCAACATTGGGCAATCAGCCCCAGCATTTT.

J is TRBJ2-7 and V is TRBV28; the D gene is possibly TRBD2 (5 bases). This CDR3 has 12 amino acids. The V gene lost 7 bases and the J gene lost 4 bases, with 11 bases spanning the gap. CDR1 is MDHEN and CDR2 is SYDVKM in the germline V gene. CDR3 DNA sequence: TGTGCCAGCACCCTAAGAGGGTACGAGCAGTACTTC. It is translated as CASTLRGYEQYF.

V usage is TRBV6-5 and J usage is TRBJ2-2, with 8 bases aligning to TRBD1. Per germline, CDR1 MNHEY and CDR2 SVGAGI. The length of the CDR3 is 15 residues. Trimming at V came to 2 bases and at J to 5 bases, leaving 4 bases not matched to a gene. CDR3 sequence reads: CASSYGQGWTGELFF. As DNA, the CDR3 is TGTGCCAGCAGTTACGGACAGGGTTGGACCGGGGAGCTGTTTTTT.

Regarding this clone: The DNA is omitted, as the CDR3 cannot be located on it reliably, and the CDR3 follows TCRdb's listing. The J gene is TRBJ1-4, the V gene TRBV29-1; the D segment call TRBD1 is taken from the table without a DNA check. Germline values: CDR1 SQVTM, CDR2 ANQGSEA. The CDR3 spans 15 amino acids, including both terminal residues. CDR3 protein: CSVEDSGQGNEKLFF.

The genes are TRBV29-1 and TRBJ1-5; D might be TRBD1 (6 bases). CDR3 length equals 13 residues. CDR1 and CDR2 from the germline V gene are SQVTM and ANQGSEA. V lost 0 bases and J lost 7, with 10 bases in between. CDR3: CSVEETRGQPQHF. Written as DNA, the CDR3 is TGCAGCGTTGAAGAAACCAGGGGCCAGCCCCAGCATTTT.

This chain connects TRBV5-4 to TRBJ2-3; 11 nucleotides align to TRBD2. The CDR3 length is 16 residues. Trimming removed 4 bases from V and 2 bases from J; junction bases left unmatched: 6. CDR1 and CDR2 from the germline V gene are SGHNT and YYREEE (reference sequence). For the CDR3, the DNA is TGTGCCAGCAGCCAAGGACTAGCGGGTAACACAGATACGCAGTATTTT. This sequence encodes CASSQGLAGNTDTQYF.

The chain couples TRBV29-1 to TRBJ1-1; maybe TRBD1 (5 bases). V was cut by 5 bases and J by 3 bases, with 10 bases left in between. The CDR3 extends over 12 amino acids. The germline CDR1 and CDR2 sequences are SQVTM and ANQGSEA. As DNA, the CDR3 is TGCAGCGTTAACACCAGGGACACTGAAGCTTTCTTT. It encodes CSVNTRDTEAFF.

The chain recombines TRBV28 with TRBJ1-1; TRBD1 matches at 10 bases. Germline V gene lookup returns CDR1 MDHEN and CDR2 SYDVKM. The CDR3 contains 14 residues. V was clipped by 2 bases and J by 8 bases; unmatched bases: 5. The CDR3 sequence: CASSLEDRGREAFF. In nucleotides, the CDR3 is TGTGCCAGCAGTTTAGAGGACAGGGGGAGGGAAGCTTTCTTT. The entire variable domain, with the rest obtained from reference TRBV28 and TRBJ1-1, is as follows: DVKVTQSSRYLVKRTGEKVFLECVQDMDHENMFWYRQDPGLGLRLIYFSYDVKMKEKGDIPEGYSVSREKKERFSLILESASTNQTSMYLCASSLEDRGREAFFGQGTRLTVV.

The chain links TRBV30 to TRBJ2-3; possible D gene TRBD1, 6 bases. V dropped 3 bases and J dropped 3 bases, with 13 bases sitting between them. The CDR3 contains 14 residues. Germline V gives CDR1 GTSNPN, CDR2 SVGIG (reference sequence). The CDR3 loop reads CAWSSGGGTDTQYF. As DNA, the CDR3 is TGTGCCTGGAGCTCTGGGGGCGGGACAGATACGCAGTATTTT. The full variable domain, in which reference TRBV30 and TRBJ2-3 provide the parts outside the CDR3, is SQTIHQWPATLVQPVGSPLSLECTVEGTSNPNLYWYRQAAGRGLQLLFYSVGIGQISSEVPQNLSASRPQDRQFILSSKKLLLSDSGFYLCAWSSGGGTDTQYFGPGTRLTVL.

This clone was seen more than once but under ten times. The V and J genes are TRBV10-3 and TRBJ1-1; D is ambiguous. The V end lost 5 bases, the J end lost 1 base, and 14 bases lay between the germline ends. The CDR3 sequence is 15 residues long. From germline, CDR1 is ENHRY and CDR2 SYGVKD. CDR3 in amino acids: CAISFDLSGNTEAFF. The CDR3 bases are TGTGCCATCAGTTTTGATTTGTCGGGGAACACTGAAGCTTTCTTT.

The V call is TRBV21-1, the J call TRBJ1-1; the DNA was not used to check the table's D call, TRBD1. TRBV21-1 is listed as a pseudogene. The CDR3 consists of 18 residues. CDR3 DNA: TGTGCCAGCAGCGAAACGGGTAAAAACGACAGGGCGGGCACTGAAGCTTTCTTT. The encoded protein is CASSETGKNDRAGTEAFF.